This T cell receptor beta chain was identified in a study of T cells after yellow fever vaccination. This clonotype turned up a few times. TCRdb recomputed calls from the 5' RACE reads with MiXCR, one row per CDR3 protein. Here the sample spans some 350,000 distinct CDR3 sequences, 3% to 4.5% being singletons. V lost 4 bases and J 7 bases, leaving 17 bases between the germline ends. The CDR3 is made up of 14 amino acids. Germline loops: CDR1 LGHNA, CDR2 YNFKEQ. The rearrangement joins TRBV4-2 to TRBJ2-7, with D possibly matching TRBD2 (5 bases). Source: PBMCs, taken 5 days after the yellow fever booster vaccination. This sequence was found in a man between 18 and 35 years old who received the YFV17D yellow fever vaccine. The CDR3 here is CASSRGTGLSEQYV. CDR3 DNA sequence: TGTGCCAGCAGCCGGGGTACGGGATTGAGTGAGCAGTACGTC.